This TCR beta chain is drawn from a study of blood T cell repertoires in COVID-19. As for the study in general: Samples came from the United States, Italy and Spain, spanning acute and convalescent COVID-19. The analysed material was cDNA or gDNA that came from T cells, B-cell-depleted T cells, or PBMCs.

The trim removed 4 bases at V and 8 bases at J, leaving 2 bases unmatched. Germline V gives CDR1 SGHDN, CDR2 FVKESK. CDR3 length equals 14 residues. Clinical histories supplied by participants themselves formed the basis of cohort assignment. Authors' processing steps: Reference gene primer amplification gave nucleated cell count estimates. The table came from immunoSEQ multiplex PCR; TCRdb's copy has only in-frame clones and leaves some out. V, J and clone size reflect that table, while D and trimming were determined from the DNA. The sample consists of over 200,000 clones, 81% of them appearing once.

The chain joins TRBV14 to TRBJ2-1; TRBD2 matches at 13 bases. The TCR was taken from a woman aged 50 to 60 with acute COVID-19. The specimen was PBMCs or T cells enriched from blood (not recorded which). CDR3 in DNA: TGTGCCAGCAGCCGGACTAGCGGGGGTTATGAGCAGTTCTTC. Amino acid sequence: CASSRTSGGYEQFF.